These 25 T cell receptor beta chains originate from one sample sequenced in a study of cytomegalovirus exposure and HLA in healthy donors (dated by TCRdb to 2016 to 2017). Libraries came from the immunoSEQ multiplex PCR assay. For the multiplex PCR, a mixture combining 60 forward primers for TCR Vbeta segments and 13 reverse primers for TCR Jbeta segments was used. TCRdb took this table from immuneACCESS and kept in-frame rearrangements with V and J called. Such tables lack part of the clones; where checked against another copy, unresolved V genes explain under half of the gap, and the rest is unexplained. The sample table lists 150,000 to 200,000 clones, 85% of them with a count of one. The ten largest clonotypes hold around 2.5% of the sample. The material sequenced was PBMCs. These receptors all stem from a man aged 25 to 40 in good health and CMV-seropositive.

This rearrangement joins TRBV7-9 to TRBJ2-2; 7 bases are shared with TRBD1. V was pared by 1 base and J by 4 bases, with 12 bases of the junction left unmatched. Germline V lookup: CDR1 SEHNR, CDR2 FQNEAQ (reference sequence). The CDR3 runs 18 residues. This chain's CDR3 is CASSLEGVWTGPTGELFF. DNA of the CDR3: TGTGCCAGCAGCTTAGAAGGCGTTTGGACAGGACCCACCGGGGAGCTGTTTTTT.

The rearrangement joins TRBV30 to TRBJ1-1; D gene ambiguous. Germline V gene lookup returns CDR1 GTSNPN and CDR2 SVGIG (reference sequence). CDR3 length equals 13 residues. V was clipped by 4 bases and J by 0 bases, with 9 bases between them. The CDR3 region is CAWTKELNTEAFF. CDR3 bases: TGTGCCTGGACTAAGGAGCTGAACACTGAAGCTTTCTTT.

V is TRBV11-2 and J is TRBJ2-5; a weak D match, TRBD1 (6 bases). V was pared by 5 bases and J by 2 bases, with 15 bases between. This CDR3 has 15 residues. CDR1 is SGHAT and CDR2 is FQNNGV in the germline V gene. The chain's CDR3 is CASSPGHHLQETQYF. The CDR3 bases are TGTGCCAGCAGCCCGGGACACCACTTACAAGAGACCCAGTACTTC.

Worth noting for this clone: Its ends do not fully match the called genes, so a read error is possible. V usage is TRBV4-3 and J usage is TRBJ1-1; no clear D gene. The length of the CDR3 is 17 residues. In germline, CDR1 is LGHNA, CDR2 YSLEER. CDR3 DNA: TGCGCCAGCAGGCAAGGAAGAGGGTCTGTACGAGGCACTGAAGCTTTCTTT. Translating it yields CASRQGRGSVRGTEAFF.

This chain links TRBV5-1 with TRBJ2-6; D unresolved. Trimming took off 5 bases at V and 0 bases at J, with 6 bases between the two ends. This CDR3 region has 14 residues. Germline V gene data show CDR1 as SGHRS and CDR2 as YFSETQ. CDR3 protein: CASRGVSGANVLTF. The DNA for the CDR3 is TGCGCCAGCAGGGGCGTCTCTGGGGCCAACGTCCTGACTTTC.

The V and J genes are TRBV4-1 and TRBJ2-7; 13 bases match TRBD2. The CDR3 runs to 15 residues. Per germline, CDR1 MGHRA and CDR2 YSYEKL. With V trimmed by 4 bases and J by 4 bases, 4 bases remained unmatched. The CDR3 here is CASSRLAGGSYEQYV. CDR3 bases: TGCGCCAGCAGCCGACTAGCGGGGGGATCGTACGAGCAGTACGTC.

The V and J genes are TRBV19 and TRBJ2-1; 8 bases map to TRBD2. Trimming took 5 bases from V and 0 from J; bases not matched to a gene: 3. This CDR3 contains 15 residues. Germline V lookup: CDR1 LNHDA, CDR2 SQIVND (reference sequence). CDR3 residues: CASSASGSSYNEQFF. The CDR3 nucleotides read TGTGCCAGTAGTGCAAGCGGGAGCTCCTACAATGAGCAGTTCTTC.

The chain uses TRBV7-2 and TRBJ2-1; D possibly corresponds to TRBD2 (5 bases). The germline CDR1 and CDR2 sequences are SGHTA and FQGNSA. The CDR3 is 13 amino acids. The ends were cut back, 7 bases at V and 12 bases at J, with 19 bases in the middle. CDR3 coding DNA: TGTGCCAGCACCCTAAAGTCGGCAGAGGGGCAGTTCTTC. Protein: CASTLKSAEGQFF.

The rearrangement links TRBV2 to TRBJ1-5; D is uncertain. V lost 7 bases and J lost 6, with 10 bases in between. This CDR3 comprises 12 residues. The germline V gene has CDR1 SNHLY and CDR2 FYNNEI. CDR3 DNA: TGTGCCAGCAAAGTAGGCGGTCAGCCCCAGCATTTT. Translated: CASKVGGQPQHF. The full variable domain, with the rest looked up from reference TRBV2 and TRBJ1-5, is EPEVTQTPSHQVTQMGQEVILRCVPISNHLYFYWYRQILGQKVEFLVSFYNNEISEKSEIFDDQFSVERPDGSNFTLKIRSTKLEDSAMYFCASKVGGQPQHFGDGTRLSIL.

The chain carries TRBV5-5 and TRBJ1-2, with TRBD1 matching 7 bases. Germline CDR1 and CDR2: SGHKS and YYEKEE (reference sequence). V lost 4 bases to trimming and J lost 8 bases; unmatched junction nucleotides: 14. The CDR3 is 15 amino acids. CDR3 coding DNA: TGTGCCAGCAGCACAAAAGACAGGGCCTCGGCGGGCTACACCTTC. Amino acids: CASSTKDRASAGYTF.

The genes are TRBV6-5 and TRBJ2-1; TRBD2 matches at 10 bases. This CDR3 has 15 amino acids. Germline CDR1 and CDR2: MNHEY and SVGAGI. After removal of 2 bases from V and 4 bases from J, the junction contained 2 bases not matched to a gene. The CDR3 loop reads CASSYLAGVYNEQFF. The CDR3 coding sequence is TGTGCCAGCAGTTACCTAGCGGGAGTGTACAATGAGCAGTTCTTC.

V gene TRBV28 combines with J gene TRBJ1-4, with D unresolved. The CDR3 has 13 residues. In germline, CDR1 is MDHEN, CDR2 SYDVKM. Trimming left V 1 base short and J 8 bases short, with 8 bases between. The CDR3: CASSLFLGEKLFF. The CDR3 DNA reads TGTGCCAGCAGTTTATTTTTGGGCGAAAAACTGTTTTTT.

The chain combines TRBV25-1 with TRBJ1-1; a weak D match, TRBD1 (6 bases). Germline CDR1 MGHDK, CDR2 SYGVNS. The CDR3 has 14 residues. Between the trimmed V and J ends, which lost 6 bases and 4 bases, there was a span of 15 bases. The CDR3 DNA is TGTGCCAGCAGATACGGGGGGGGGCGCACTGAAGCTTTCTTT. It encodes CASRYGGGRTEAFF.

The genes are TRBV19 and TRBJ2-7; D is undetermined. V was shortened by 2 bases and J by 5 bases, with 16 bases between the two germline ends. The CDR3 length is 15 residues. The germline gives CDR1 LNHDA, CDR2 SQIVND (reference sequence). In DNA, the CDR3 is TGTGCCAGTAGTATATTTCTTAGCTTGTCCAACGAGCAGTACTTC. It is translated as CASSIFLSLSNEQYF.

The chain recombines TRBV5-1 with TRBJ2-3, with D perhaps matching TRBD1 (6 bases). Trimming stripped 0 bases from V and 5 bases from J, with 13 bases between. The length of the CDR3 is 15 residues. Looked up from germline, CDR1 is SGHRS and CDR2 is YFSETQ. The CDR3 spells CASSLVGGAVDTQYF. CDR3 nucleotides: TGCGCCAGCAGCTTGGTAGGGGGAGCAGTAGATACGCAGTATTTT.

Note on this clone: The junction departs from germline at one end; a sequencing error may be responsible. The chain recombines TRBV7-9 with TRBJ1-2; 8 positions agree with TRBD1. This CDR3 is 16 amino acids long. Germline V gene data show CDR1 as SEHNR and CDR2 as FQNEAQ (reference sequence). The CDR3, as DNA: TGTTCCAGCAGCTGGGGGGGCGACAGGGGCGACTATGGCTACACCTTC. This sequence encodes CSSSWGGDRGDYGYTF.

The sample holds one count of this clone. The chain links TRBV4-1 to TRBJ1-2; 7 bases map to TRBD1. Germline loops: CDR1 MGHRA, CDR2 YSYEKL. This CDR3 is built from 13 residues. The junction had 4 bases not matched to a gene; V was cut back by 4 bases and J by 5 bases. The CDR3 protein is CASSPTGTYGYTF. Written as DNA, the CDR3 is TGCGCCAGCAGCCCGACAGGGACTTATGGCTACACCTTC.

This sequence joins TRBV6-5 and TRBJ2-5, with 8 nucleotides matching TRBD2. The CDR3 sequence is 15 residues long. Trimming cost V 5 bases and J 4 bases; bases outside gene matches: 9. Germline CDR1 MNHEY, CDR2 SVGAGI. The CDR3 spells CASSLSGTLAETQYF. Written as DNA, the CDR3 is TGTGCCAGCAGTCTTAGCGGGACCTTAGCAGAGACCCAGTACTTC.

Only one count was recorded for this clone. The CDR3: CASSQIGTSGNEQFF. The CDR3 DNA reads as TGCGCCAGCAGTCAAATCGGGACTAGCGGGAATGAGCAGTTCTTC. The chain carries TRBV5-1 and TRBJ2-1, with TRBD2 matching over 12 bases. Germline V lookup: CDR1 SGHRS, CDR2 YFSETQ. The CDR3 runs to 15 residues. The V segment lost 5 bases and the J segment 7 bases; nucleotides outside the gene matches: 7.

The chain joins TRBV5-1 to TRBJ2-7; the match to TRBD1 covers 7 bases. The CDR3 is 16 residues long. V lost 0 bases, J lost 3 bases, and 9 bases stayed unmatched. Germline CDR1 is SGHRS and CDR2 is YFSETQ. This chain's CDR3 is CASSLAEGQYLYEQYF. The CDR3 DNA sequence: TGCGCCAGCAGCTTGGCCGAGGGACAGTACCTCTACGAGCAGTACTTC.

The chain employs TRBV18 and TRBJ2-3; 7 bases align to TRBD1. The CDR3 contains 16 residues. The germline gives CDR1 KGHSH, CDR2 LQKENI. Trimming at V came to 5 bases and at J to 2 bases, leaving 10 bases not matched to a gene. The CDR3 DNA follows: TGTGCCAGCTCAAAAGACAGGGAAAGGGTCACAGATACGCAGTATTTT. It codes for CASSKDRERVTDTQYF.

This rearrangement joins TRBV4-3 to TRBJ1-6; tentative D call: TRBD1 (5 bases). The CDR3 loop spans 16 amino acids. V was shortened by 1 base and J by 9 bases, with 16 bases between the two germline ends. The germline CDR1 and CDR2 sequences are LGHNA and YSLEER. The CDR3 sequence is CASSQGYVDTGSPLHF. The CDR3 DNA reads TGCGCCAGCAGCCAAGGGTACGTGGACACAGGTTCACCCCTCCACTTT.

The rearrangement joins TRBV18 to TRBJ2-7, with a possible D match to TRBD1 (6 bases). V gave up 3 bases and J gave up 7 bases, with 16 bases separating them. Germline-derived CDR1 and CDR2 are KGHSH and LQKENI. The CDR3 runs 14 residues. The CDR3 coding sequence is TGTGCCAGCTCACCCCGGGACATAGCTAGAGAGCAGTACTTC. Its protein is CASSPRDIAREQYF.

The CDR3 region has the DNA TGTGCCAGCAGGCAACAGGAGACCTATGGCTACACCTTC. This codes for CASRQQETYGYTF. The chain joins TRBV5-4 to TRBJ1-2, with D tentatively TRBD1 (5 bases). CDR1 and CDR2 (germline): SGHNT, YYREEE (reference sequence). This CDR3 is built from 13 residues. V dropped 5 bases and J dropped 4 bases, with 12 bases sitting between them.

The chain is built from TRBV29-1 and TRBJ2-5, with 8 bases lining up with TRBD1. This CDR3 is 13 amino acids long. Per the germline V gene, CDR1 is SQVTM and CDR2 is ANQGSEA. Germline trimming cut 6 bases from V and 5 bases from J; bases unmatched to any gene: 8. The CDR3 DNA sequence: TGCAGCGTCACCCAGGGGGCAGGTGAGACCCAGTACTTC. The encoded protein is CSVTQGAGETQYF.